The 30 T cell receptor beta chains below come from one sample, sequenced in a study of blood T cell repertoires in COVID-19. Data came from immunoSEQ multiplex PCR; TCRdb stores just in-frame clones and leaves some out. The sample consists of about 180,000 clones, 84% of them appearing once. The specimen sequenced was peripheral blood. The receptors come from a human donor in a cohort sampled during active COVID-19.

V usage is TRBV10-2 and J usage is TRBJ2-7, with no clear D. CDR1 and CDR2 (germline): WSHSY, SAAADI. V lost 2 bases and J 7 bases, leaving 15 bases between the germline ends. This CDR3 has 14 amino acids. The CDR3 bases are TGCGCCAGCAGTGAGATGTCCATCGCGGTGGAGCAGTACTTC. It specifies CASSEMSIAVEQYF.

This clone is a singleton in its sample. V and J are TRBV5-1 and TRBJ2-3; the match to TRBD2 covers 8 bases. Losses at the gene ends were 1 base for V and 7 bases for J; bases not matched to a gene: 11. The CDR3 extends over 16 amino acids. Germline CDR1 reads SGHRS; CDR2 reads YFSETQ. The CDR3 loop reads CASSLRGGGPNNTQYF. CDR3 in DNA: TGCGCCAGCAGCTTGCGTGGCGGGGGGCCCAACAATACGCAGTATTTT.

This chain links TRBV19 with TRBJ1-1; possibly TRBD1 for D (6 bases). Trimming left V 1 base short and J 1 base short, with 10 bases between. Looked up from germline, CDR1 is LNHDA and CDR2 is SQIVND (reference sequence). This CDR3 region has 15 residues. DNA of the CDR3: TGTGCCAGTAGTATAGGGGGGCCCGGGAACACTGAAGCTTTCTTT. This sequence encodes CASSIGGPGNTEAFF.

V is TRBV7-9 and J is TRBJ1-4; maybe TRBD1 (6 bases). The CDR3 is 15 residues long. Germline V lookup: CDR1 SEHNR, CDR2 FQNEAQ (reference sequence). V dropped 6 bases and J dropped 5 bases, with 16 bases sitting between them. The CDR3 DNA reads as TGTGCCAGCAGTTCCATCCAGGGGACGAATGAAAAACTGTTTTTT. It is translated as CASSSIQGTNEKLFF.

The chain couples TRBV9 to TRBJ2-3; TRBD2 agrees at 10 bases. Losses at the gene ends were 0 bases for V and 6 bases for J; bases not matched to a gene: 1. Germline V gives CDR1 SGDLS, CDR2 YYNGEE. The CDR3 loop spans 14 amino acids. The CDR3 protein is CASSVDSGGDTQYF. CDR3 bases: TGTGCCAGCAGCGTAGATAGCGGGGGGGATACGCAGTATTTT.

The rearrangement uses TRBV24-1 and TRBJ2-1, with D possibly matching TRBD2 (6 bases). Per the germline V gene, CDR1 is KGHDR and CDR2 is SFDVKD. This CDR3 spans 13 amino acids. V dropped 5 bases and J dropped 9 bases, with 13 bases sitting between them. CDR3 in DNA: TGTGCCACCAGTGCGACTAGTGGCGGTGAGCAGTTCTTC. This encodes CATSATSGGEQFF.

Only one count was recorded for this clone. The CDR3 DNA is TGTGCCACCAGCAGAGAGGTCGGGACAGGGTTTGGGGACGAGCAGTACTTC. Translation: CATSREVGTGFGDEQYF. V is TRBV15 and J is TRBJ2-7, with 9 bases identical to TRBD1. CDR1 LNHNV and CDR2 YYDKDF come from the germline V gene (reference sequence). CDR3 length: 17 amino acids. Trimming at V came to 0 bases and at J to 5 bases, leaving 11 bases not matched to a gene.

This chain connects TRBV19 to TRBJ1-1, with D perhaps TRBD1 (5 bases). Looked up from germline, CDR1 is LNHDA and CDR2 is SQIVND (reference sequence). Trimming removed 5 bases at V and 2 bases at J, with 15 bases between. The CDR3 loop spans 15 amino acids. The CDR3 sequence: CASSSSLGENTEAFF. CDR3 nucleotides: TGTGCCAGTAGTTCCAGTTTAGGGGAAAACACTGAAGCTTTCTTT.

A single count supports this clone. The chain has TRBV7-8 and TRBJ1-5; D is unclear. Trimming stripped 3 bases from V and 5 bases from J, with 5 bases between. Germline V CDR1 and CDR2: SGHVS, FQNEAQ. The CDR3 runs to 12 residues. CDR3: CASSFSYQPQHF. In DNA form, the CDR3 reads TGTGCCAGCAGCTTTTCGTATCAGCCCCAGCATTTT.

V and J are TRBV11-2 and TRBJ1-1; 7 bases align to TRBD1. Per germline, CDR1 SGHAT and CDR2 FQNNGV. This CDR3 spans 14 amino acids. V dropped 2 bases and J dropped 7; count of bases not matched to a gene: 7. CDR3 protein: CASSLSGTEYEAFF. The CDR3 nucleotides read TGTGCCAGCAGCTTATCCGGGACAGAGTATGAAGCTTTCTTT.

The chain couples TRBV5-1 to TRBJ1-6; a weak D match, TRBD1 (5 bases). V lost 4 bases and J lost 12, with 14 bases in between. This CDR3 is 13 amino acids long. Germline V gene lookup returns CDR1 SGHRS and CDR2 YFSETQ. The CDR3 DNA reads TGCGCCAGCAGCGAAGGGGCGGACCTACCCCTCCACTTT. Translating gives CASSEGADLPLHF.

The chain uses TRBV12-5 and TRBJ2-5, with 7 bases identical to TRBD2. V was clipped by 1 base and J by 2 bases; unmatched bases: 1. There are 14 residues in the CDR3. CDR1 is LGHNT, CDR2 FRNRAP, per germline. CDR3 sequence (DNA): TGTGCTAGTGGTTTGGAGCGGGGTCAAGAGACCCAGTACTTC. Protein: CASGLERGQETQYF.

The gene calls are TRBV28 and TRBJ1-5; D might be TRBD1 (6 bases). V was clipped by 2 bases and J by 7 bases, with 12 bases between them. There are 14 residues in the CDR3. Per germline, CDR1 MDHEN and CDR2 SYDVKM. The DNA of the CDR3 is TGTGCCAGCAGTTTAGGACCAGGGGAACAGCCCCAGCATTTT. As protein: CASSLGPGEQPQHF.

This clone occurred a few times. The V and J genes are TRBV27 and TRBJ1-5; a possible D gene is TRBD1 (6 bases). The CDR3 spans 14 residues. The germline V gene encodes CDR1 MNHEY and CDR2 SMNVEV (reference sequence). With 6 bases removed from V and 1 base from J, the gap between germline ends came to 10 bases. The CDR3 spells CASRQGNSNQPQHF. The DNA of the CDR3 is TGTGCCAGCAGACAGGGAAACAGCAATCAGCCCCAGCATTTT.

Here the CDR3 reads CATSRDLGGLAEAFF. The CDR3 DNA sequence: TGTGCCACCAGCAGAGATTTGGGGGGGCTGGCTGAAGCTTTCTTT. The chain is built from TRBV15 and TRBJ1-1; TRBD1 might be the D (6 bases). Between the trimmed V and J ends, which lost 0 bases and 6 bases, there was a span of 14 bases. Germline V CDR1 and CDR2: LNHNV, YYDKDF (reference sequence). The length of the CDR3 is 15 residues.

CDR3 protein: CASSPQGLTEAFF. CDR3 coding DNA: TGCGCCAGCAGCCCACAGGGGCTCACTGAAGCTTTCTTT. V and J are TRBV5-1 and TRBJ1-1; 7 bases are a match to TRBD1. Germline assignment: CDR1 SGHRS and CDR2 YFSETQ. V was pared by 4 bases and J by 4 bases, with 4 bases of the junction left unmatched. This CDR3 comprises 13 residues.

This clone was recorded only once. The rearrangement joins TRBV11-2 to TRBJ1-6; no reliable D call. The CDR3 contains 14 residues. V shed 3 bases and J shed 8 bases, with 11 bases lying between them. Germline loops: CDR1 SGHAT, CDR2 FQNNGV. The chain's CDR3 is CASSFGGRDSPLHF. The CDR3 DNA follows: TGTGCCAGCAGCTTTGGCGGTCGAGATTCACCCCTCCACTTT.

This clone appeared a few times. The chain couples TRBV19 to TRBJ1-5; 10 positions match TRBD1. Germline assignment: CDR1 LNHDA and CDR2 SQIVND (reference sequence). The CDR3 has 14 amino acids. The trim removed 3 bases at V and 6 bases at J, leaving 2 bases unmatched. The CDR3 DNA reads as TGTGCCAGTAGTATGGGACAGGGGACTCAGCCCCAGCATTTT. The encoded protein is CASSMGQGTQPQHF.

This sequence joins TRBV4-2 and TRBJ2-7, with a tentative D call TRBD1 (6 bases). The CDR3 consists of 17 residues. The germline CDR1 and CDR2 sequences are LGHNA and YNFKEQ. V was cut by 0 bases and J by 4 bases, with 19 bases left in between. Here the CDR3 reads CASSQEPTGRMGYEQYF. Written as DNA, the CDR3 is TGTGCCAGCAGCCAAGAACCCACAGGGCGGATGGGGTACGAGCAGTACTTC.

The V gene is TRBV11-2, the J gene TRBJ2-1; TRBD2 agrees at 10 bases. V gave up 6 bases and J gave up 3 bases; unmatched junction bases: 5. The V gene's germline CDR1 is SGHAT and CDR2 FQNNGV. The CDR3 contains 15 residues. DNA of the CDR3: TGTGCCAGCAGTTGGAGCGGGGGGGACTACAATGAGCAGTTCTTC. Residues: CASSWSGGDYNEQFF. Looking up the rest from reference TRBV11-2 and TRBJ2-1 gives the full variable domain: EAGVAQSPRYKIIEKRQSVAFWCNPISGHATLYWYQQILGQGPKLLIQFQNNGVVDDSQLPKDRFSAERLKGVDSTLKIQPAKLEDSAVYLCASSWSGGDYNEQFFGPGTRLTVL.

The DNA for the CDR3 is TGCGCCAGCAGCTTGTCCCTCGCAGGGGAACTTGAAAAACTGTTTTTT. It codes for CASSLSLAGELEKLFF. The rearrangement joins TRBV5-1 to TRBJ1-4, with D perhaps matching TRBD1 (6 bases). The V end was cut by 1 base, the J end by 7 bases, with 17 bases between. The V gene's germline CDR1 is SGHRS and CDR2 YFSETQ. CDR3 length: 16 residues.

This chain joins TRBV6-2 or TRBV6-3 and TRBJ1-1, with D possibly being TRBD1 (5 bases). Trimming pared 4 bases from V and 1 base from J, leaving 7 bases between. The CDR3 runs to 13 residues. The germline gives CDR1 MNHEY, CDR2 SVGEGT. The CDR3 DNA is TGTGCCAGCAGTTTCGGACAGAACACTGAAGCTTTCTTT. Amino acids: CASSFGQNTEAFF.

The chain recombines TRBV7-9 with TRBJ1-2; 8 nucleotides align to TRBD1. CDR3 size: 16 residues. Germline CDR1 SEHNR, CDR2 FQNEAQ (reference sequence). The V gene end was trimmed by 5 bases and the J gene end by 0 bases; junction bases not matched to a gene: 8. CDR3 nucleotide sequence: TGTGCCAGCAGCCCCGAAGGACAGGGAGCTAACTATGGCTACACCTTC. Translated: CASSPEGQGANYGYTF.

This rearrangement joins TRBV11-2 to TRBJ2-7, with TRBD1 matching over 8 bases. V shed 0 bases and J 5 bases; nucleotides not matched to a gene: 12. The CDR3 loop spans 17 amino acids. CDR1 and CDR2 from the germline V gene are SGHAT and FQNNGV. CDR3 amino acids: CASSLERGRGRKDEQYF. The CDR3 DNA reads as TGTGCCAGCAGCTTAGAAAGGGGCAGGGGGCGAAAGGACGAGCAGTACTTC.

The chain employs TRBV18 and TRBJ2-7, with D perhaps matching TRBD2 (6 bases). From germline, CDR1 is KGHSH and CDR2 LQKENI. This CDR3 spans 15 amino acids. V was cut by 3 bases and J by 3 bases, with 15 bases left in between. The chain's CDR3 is CASSPSGTGDYEQYF. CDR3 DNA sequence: TGTGCCAGCTCACCTTCCGGGACGGGAGACTACGAGCAGTACTTC. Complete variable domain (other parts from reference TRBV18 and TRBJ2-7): NAGVMQNPRHLVRRRGQEARLRCSPMKGHSHVYWYRQLPEEGLKFMVYLQKENIIDESGMPKERFSAEFPKEGPSILRIQQVVRGDSAAYFCASSPSGTGDYEQYFGPGTRLTVT.

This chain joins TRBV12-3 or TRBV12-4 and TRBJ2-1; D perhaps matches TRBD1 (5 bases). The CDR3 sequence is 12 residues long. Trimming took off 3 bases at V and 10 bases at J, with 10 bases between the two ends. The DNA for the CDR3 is TGTGCCAGCAGTTTCTATCACAGGGAGCAGTTCTTC. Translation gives CASSFYHREQFF.

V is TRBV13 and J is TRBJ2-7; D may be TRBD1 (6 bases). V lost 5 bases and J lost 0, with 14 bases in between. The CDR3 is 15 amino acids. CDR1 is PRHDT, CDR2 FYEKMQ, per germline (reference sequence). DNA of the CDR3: TGTGCCAGCAGCCTAAGACAGGAAAACTCCTACGAGCAGTACTTC. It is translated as CASSLRQENSYEQYF.

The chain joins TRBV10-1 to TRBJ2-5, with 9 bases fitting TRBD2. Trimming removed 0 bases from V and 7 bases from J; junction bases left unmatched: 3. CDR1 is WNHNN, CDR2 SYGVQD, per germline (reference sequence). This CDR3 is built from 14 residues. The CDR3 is CASSESPAGGTQYF. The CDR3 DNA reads TGCGCCAGCAGTGAGTCCCCAGCGGGGGGGACCCAGTACTTC.

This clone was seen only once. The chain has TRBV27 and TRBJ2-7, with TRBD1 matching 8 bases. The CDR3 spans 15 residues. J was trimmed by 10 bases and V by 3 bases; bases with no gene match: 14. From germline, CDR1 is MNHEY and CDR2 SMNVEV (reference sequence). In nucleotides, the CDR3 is TGTGCCAGCAGTTTCTCCGGGACGGGACAGGCGAGACAGTACTTC. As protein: CASSFSGTGQARQYF.

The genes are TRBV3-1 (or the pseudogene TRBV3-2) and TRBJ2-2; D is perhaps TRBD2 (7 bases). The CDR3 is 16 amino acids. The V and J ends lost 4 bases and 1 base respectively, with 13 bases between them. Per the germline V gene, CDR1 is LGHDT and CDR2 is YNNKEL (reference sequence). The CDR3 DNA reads TGTGCCAGCAGCCCCTCCGGGGGGCAGAACACCGGGGAGCTGTTTTTT. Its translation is CASSPSGGQNTGELFF.